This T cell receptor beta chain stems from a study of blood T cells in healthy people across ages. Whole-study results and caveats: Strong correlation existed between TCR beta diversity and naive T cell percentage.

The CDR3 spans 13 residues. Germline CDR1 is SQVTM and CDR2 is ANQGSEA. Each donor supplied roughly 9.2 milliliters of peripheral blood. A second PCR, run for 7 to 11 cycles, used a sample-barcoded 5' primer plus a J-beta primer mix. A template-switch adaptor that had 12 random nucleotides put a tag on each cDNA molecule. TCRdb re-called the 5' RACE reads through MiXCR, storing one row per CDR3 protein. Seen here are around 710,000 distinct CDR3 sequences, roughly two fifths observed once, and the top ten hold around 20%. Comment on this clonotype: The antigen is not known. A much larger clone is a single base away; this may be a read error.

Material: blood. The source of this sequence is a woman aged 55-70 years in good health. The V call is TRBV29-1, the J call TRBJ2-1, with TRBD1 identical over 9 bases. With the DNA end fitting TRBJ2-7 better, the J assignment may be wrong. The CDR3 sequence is CSVDRGPYNEQYF. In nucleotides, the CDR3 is TGCAGCGTGGACAGGGGACCCTACAATGAGCAGTACTTC.